The 12 T cell receptor beta chains below come from one sample, sequenced in a study of vaccination and CD4 T cells after COVID-19. The study sequenced cultured CD4+ T cell DNA using the Oncomine TCR Beta short-read assay. Each CDR3 protein gets one entry after TCRdb re-called the PCR reads with MiXCR. The data contain 9,000 to 10,000 distinct CDR3 sequences, 35% to 40% of them singletons. Treatment of the sample: roughly nine-day PBMC culture with coronavirus spike peptide pools or control peptides (ViraFEST assay). Antigens for these TCRs are unknown. Sequenced: CD4+ T cells from blood, cultured in vitro. Receptors were obtained from a human donor who had recovered from COVID-19.

This chain connects TRBV27 to TRBJ2-5; the D is unclear. Between the trimmed V and J ends, which lost 5 bases and 3 bases, there was a span of 10 bases. The CDR3 spans 13 residues. Per germline, CDR1 MNHEY and CDR2 SMNVEV (reference sequence). The CDR3 protein is CASSPYPKETQYF. CDR3 in DNA: TGTGCCAGCAGTCCTTATCCTAAAGAGACCCAGTACTTC.

The V and J genes are TRBV2 and TRBJ1-1; D is undetermined. This CDR3 is built from 14 residues. The ends were cut back, 1 base at V and 2 bases at J, with 8 bases in the middle. Germline V gene data show CDR1 as SNHLY and CDR2 as FYNNEI. CDR3 nucleotides: TGTGCCAGCAGTGAAGGGTGGGGTAACACTGAAGCTTTCTTT. Amino acid sequence: CASSEGWGNTEAFF.

The chain joins TRBV5-6 to TRBJ2-2; tentative D call: TRBD1 (5 bases). Germline assignment: CDR1 SGHDT and CDR2 YYEEEE. CDR3 length: 15 amino acids. Trimming shortened V by 0 bases and J by 0 bases, and 6 bases separated the two germline ends. In nucleotides, the CDR3 is TGTGCCAGCAGCTTGGACAGGCCGAACACCGGGGAGCTGTTTTTT. This sequence encodes CASSLDRPNTGELFF.

The table lists this clonotype with a few counts. J is TRBJ2-2 and V is TRBV7-8, with unresolved D. The CDR3 is 17 amino acids. Looked up from germline, CDR1 is SGHVS and CDR2 is FQNEAQ. V shed 1 base and J shed 4 bases, with 16 bases lying between them. Here the CDR3 reads CASSLVPPAGSTGELFF. The CDR3 DNA follows: TGTGCCAGCAGCTTAGTTCCCCCGGCCGGCTCCACCGGGGAGCTGTTTTTT.

This clonotype was picked up a small number of times. The chain uses TRBV6-1 and TRBJ1-1, with TRBD1 as a possible D gene (6 bases). This CDR3 contains 12 residues. Trimming removed 11 bases at V and 4 bases at J, with 14 bases between. Per germline, CDR1 MNHNS and CDR2 SASEGT. CDR3 nucleotides: TGTGCCGTCGCAGGGGTTGGCACTGAAGCTTTCTTT. Protein sequence: CAVAGVGTEAFF.

Only a few counts were recorded for this clonotype. The CDR3 DNA is TGTGCCAGCAACAGAAGCGGGACTAGGATTTCCGGGGAGCTGTTTTTT. Its protein is CASNRSGTRISGELFF. V usage is TRBV12-3 or TRBV12-4 and J usage is TRBJ2-2, with 8 bases lining up with TRBD2. The CDR3 is 16 residues long. V trimming: 7 bases; J trimming: 6 bases; junction bases outside the gene matches: 13.

The J gene is TRBJ2-7, the V gene TRBV18, with a weak D call TRBD1 (6 bases). CDR1 KGHSH and CDR2 LQKENI come from the germline V gene. The length of the CDR3 is 15 residues. The V end was cut by 3 bases, the J end by 1 base, with 13 bases between. CDR3 sequence (DNA): TGTGCCAGCTCACCGACTCTGGGGACATCCTACGAGCAGTACTTC. Protein sequence: CASSPTLGTSYEQYF.

This clonotype was picked up a small number of times. The V gene is TRBV7-6, the J gene TRBJ2-5; 9 bases fit TRBD1. Germline assignment: CDR1 SGHVS and CDR2 FNYEAQ. V was clipped by 5 bases and J by 1 base; unmatched bases: 5. This CDR3 contains 15 residues. CDR3 sequence (DNA): TGTGCCAGCAGCATAACAGGGGGCCCCCAAGAGACCCAGTACTTC. Its protein is CASSITGGPQETQYF.

The chain is built from TRBV6-2 or TRBV6-3 and TRBJ2-2, with D unresolved. Germline CDR1 and CDR2: MNHEY and SVGEGT. Between the trimmed V and J ends, which lost 1 base and 7 bases, there was a span of 10 bases. This CDR3 is built from 14 residues. Here the CDR3 DNA reads TGTGCCAGCAGTTACTTGGCATCCAGCGGGGAGCTGTTTTTT. Protein product: CASSYLASSGELFF.

Remarks on this clonotype: The junction differs from germline at one of its ends, possibly a read error. The J gene is TRBJ2-2, the V gene TRBV24-1; 9 bases fit TRBD1. In germline, CDR1 is KGHDR, CDR2 SFDVKD. The length of the CDR3 is 16 residues. CDR3 protein: CTTSDGTGWDTGELFF. The CDR3 nucleotides read TGTACCACCAGTGATGGGACAGGGTGGGACACCGGGGAGCTGTTTTTT.

The chain links TRBV6-2 or TRBV6-3 to TRBJ2-2; 8 nucleotides agree with TRBD2. In germline, CDR1 is MNHEY, CDR2 SVGEGT. V shed 6 bases and J 5 bases; nucleotides not matched to a gene: 32. CDR3 size: 23 residues. The DNA of the CDR3 is TGTGCCAGCAGAGCTCATACCGCCCGGGGGGGCGGCCCAATAAAATTAGGAACCGGGGAGCTGTTTTTT. Residues: CASRAHTARGGGPIKLGTGELFF.

The genes are TRBV30 and TRBJ2-5; the D gene is possibly TRBD1 (6 bases). The CDR3 contains 13 residues. V was cut by 1 base and J by 7 bases, with 13 bases left in between. The germline V gene encodes CDR1 GTSNPN and CDR2 SVGIG (reference sequence). CDR3 DNA sequence: TGTGCCTGGAGTGGGACAGAAGAGGGGACCCAGTACTTC. Protein: CAWSGTEEGTQYF.